The 26 T cell receptor beta chains in this list originate from one sample, sequenced in a study of monozygotic twins with inflammatory bowel disease. TCRdb reanalyzed the 5' RACE reads and collapses them to one entry per CDR3 protein, without DNA. The table lists 140,000 to 150,000 distinct CDR3 sequences, with 1.2% in the top ten. Specimen: blood. The receptors come from a human donor with ulcerative colitis or Crohn's disease, or a healthy co-twin of an affected twin (not recorded which).

The rearrangement links TRBV18 to TRBJ1-1. CDR3 size: 14 residues. Germline V gene lookup returns CDR1 KGHSH and CDR2 LQKENI. CDR3 sequence reads: CASSDRGSDTEAFF.

The chain employs TRBV5-1 and TRBJ1-1; checking the TCRdb D call of TRBD1 is not possible without DNA. The CDR3 consists of 16 residues. The germline CDR1 and CDR2 sequences are SGHRS and YFSETQ. This CDR3 reads CASSLAGTDMNTEAFF.

V and J are TRBV27 and TRBJ2-1; the D call from TCRdb, TRBD1, cannot be confirmed without DNA. The CDR3 length is 14 residues. CDR1 MNHEY and CDR2 SMNVEV come from the germline V gene (reference sequence). The CDR3: CASSLGTPIDEQFF.

The V and J genes are TRBV20-1 and TRBJ2-1. This CDR3 is 11 amino acids long. The germline CDR1 and CDR2 sequences are DFQATT and SNEGSKA (reference sequence). This CDR3 is CSAIISNEQFF.

V and J are TRBV6-2 or TRBV6-3 and TRBJ1-6; TCRdb proposes TRBD1, but this gene call is untestable without DNA. The CDR3 consists of 13 residues. Germline V gene data show CDR1 as MNHEY and CDR2 as SVGEGT. CDR3 amino acids: CASTGQGSSPLHF.

This chain joins TRBV5-6 and TRBJ2-7; the D gene TCRdb calls, TRBD2, cannot be checked with no DNA. CDR3 length: 15 residues. Germline CDR1 reads SGHDT; CDR2 reads YYEEEE. The CDR3 sequence is CASSLLAGTPYEQYF.

The gene calls are TRBV5-4 and TRBJ2-4; TCRdb's D gene call, TRBD2, goes unchecked for lack of DNA. The V gene's germline CDR1 is SGHNT and CDR2 YYREEE (reference sequence). CDR3 length equals 16 residues. This CDR3 reads CASSLGGQLAKNIQYF.

The V gene is TRBV12-3 or TRBV12-4, the J gene TRBJ2-7; with no DNA, the TCRdb D assignment of TRBD1 cannot be verified. The CDR3 is 16 amino acids. The CDR3 protein is CASSPWTGGSNYEQYF.

The chain is built from TRBV7-8 and TRBJ2-2; TCRdb's assignment of TRBD1 cannot be checked, as there is no DNA. The CDR3 has 15 amino acids. The germline V gene encodes CDR1 SGHVS and CDR2 FQNEAQ. CDR3 residues: CASSLVGRVDGELFF. Full variable domain (remainder filled in from reference TRBV7-8 and TRBJ2-2): GAGVSQSPRYKVAKRGQDVALRCDPISGHVSLFWYQQALGQGPEFLTYFQNEAQLDKSGLPSDRFFAERPEGSVSTLKIQRTQQEDSAVYLCASSLVGRVDGELFFGEGSRLTVL.

The J gene is TRBJ2-2, the V gene TRBV5-1; as DNA is missing, the TRBD2 call by TCRdb cannot be tested. The V gene's germline CDR1 is SGHRS and CDR2 YFSETQ. The CDR3 covers 15 residues. The CDR3: CASSLKVAGTGELFF. The whole variable domain, filled in from reference TRBV5-1 and TRBJ2-2, reads KAGVTQTPRYLIKTRGQQVTLSCSPISGHRSVSWYQQTPGQGLQFLFEYFSETQRNKGNFPGRFSGRQFSNSRSEMNVSTLELGDSALYLCASSLKVAGTGELFFGEGSRLTVL.

The chain couples TRBV12-3 or TRBV12-4 to TRBJ1-2; the TCRdb call, TRBD1, lacks DNA for checking. CDR3 size: 13 residues. The CDR3 sequence: CASSPDTRRGYTF.

The rearrangement links TRBV28 to TRBJ2-7. Germline-derived CDR1 and CDR2 are MDHEN and SYDVKM. The CDR3 totals 11 residues. CDR3 loop: CASSFFDEQYF.

V and J are TRBV28 and TRBJ2-7; TCRdb's assignment of TRBD1 cannot be checked, as there is no DNA. The CDR3 totals 15 residues. CDR1 and CDR2 from the germline V gene are MDHEN and SYDVKM. CDR3 amino acids: CASSFRGSSSYEQYF.

The J gene is TRBJ1-1, the V gene TRBV5-6; the D call from TCRdb, TRBD1, cannot be confirmed without DNA. Looked up from germline, CDR1 is SGHDT and CDR2 is YYEEEE. The CDR3 has 18 amino acids. The CDR3 sequence: CASSPLFAQGAGNTEAFF. The variable domain in full, completed from reference TRBV5-6 and TRBJ1-1, reads DAGVTQSPTHLIKTRGQQVTLRCSPKSGHDTVSWYQQALGQGPQFIFQYYEEEERQRGNFPDRFSGHQFPNYSSELNVNALLLGDSALYLCASSPLFAQGAGNTEAFFGQGTRLTVV.

The rearrangement uses TRBV5-1 and TRBJ2-1; TCRdb's assignment of TRBD1 cannot be checked, as there is no DNA. Germline V gene lookup returns CDR1 SGHRS and CDR2 YFSETQ. The CDR3 totals 14 residues. The CDR3 reads CASSSNRINNEQFF.

The rearrangement links TRBV15 to TRBJ2-1. The V gene's germline CDR1 is LNHNV and CDR2 YYDKDF (reference sequence). CDR3 length equals 12 residues. The CDR3 loop is CATQSSYNEQFF.

This chain links TRBV6-4 with TRBJ2-1; TCRdb names TRBD2, which stays unverified in the absence of DNA. CDR3 size: 16 residues. Germline-derived CDR1 and CDR2 are MRHNA and SNTAGT. CDR3 sequence: CASSELAGDGGNEQFF.

The chain has TRBV18 and TRBJ2-7; the TCRdb call, TRBD2, lacks DNA for checking. The CDR3 spans 14 residues. Germline CDR1 reads KGHSH; CDR2 reads LQKENI. The CDR3 sequence: CASSPSGRAYEQYF. Based on the CDR3 plus reference TRBV18 and TRBJ2-7, the full variable domain is NAGVMQNPRHLVRRRGQEARLRCSPMKGHSHVYWYRQLPEEGLKFMVYLQKENIIDESGMPKERFSAEFPKEGPSILRIQQVVRGDSAAYFCASSPSGRAYEQYFGPGTRLTVT.

The rearrangement joins TRBV4-1 to TRBJ1-2; TCRdb calls TRBD1, which cannot be checked without DNA. Germline V CDR1 and CDR2: MGHRA, YSYEKL. The CDR3 consists of 17 residues. CDR3 sequence: CASSQDLRPAHNYGYTF.

This sequence joins TRBV24-1 and TRBJ2-5; TCRdb returns TRBD1, unconfirmable since there is no DNA. This CDR3 spans 13 amino acids. The germline gives CDR1 KGHDR, CDR2 SFDVKD. The chain's CDR3 is CATSVPGAETQYF.

The V call is TRBV5-1, the J call TRBJ2-1; TCRdb reports TRBD2, a call that lacks DNA to check it against. Germline V lookup: CDR1 SGHRS, CDR2 YFSETQ. There are 15 residues in the CDR3. The chain's CDR3 is CASSLVRDAYNEQFF.

The gene calls are TRBV19 and TRBJ1-6. CDR3 length equals 14 residues. CDR1 is LNHDA and CDR2 is SQIVND in the germline V gene (reference sequence). The CDR3 spells CASTPGLLNSPLHF.

The rearrangement joins TRBV7-3 to TRBJ2-2. CDR3 size: 12 residues. Germline CDR1 and CDR2: SGHTA and FQGTGA. CDR3 sequence reads: CASSSNTGELFF.

The chain is built from TRBV5-1 and TRBJ2-7; the D call from TCRdb, TRBD1, cannot be confirmed without DNA. The length of the CDR3 is 16 residues. Germline CDR1 is SGHRS and CDR2 is YFSETQ. The CDR3 is CASSYSRSGVSGEQYF.

V usage is TRBV29-1 and J usage is TRBJ2-3; TCRdb picks TRBD2, but there is no DNA to check that call. The CDR3 extends over 16 amino acids. CDR1 is SQVTM, CDR2 ANQGSEA, per germline. CDR3 region: CSVEVQAGGRTDTQYF.

The chain uses TRBV27 and TRBJ2-7; TCRdb picks TRBD1, but there is no DNA to check that call. This CDR3 is built from 13 residues. Germline CDR1 and CDR2: MNHEY and SMNVEV (reference sequence). CDR3 residues: CASSFGGQREQYF.